Below, 31 T cell receptor beta chains from the same sample are listed, as sequenced in a study of blood T cell repertoires in COVID-19. Sequencing was performed with immunoSEQ multiplex PCR; in TCRdb, only in-frame clones are kept and a portion is missing. The sample shows more than 85,000 clones, roughly 87% of them seen only once. Sample: peripheral blood. These receptors came from a human donor in a cohort sampled during active COVID-19.

V gene TRBV19 combines with J gene TRBJ1-6; D not certain. V shed 1 base and J shed 7 bases, with 17 bases lying between them. The CDR3 length is 17 residues. Germline CDR1 and CDR2: LNHDA and SQIVND (reference sequence). The CDR3 spells CASSIARTGRLNSPLHF. CDR3 coding DNA: TGTGCCAGTAGTATAGCCCGGACCGGGAGGCTAAATTCACCCCTCCACTTT.

This sequence joins TRBV4-1 and TRBJ2-5; 7 bases map to TRBD1. The CDR3 loop spans 16 amino acids. The J segment lost 9 bases and the V segment lost 0 bases, leaving 13 bases of the junction unmatched. CDR1 is MGHRA, CDR2 YSYEKL, per germline. CDR3 DNA: TGCGCCAGCAGCCAAGACCAAGGGGGCCCTCTAAAGGCCCAGTACTTC. Protein product: CASSQDQGGPLKAQYF.

This chain connects TRBV4-1 to TRBJ1-1; D not certain. Germline lookup yields CDR1 MGHRA and CDR2 YSYEKL. The CDR3 consists of 15 residues. Trimming took 1 base from V and 0 from J, leaving 9 bases between them. The CDR3 coding sequence is TGCGCCAGCAGCCAAGTAGCCAGACTGAACACTGAAGCTTTCTTT. Its protein product is CASSQVARLNTEAFF.

The V call is TRBV7-9, the J call TRBJ2-7; 13 nucleotides align to TRBD2. The V gene end was trimmed by 3 bases and the J gene end by 0 bases; junction bases not matched to a gene: 2. Germline V gene lookup returns CDR1 SEHNR and CDR2 FQNEAQ (reference sequence). This CDR3 is 16 amino acids long. This CDR3 is CASSFRTSGSSYEQYF. The CDR3 DNA reads TGTGCCAGCAGCTTCCGGACTAGCGGGAGCTCCTACGAGCAGTACTTC.

This clone appeared a few times. The chain employs TRBV7-9 and TRBJ2-1; 7 positions agree with TRBD2. The CDR3 covers 14 residues. V shed 1 base, J shed 7 bases, and the junction held 4 bases outside the gene matches. The germline V gene encodes CDR1 SEHNR and CDR2 FQNEAQ (reference sequence). CDR3 coding DNA: TGTGCCAGCAGCTTAGGTGCGGGAGCGAATGAGCAGTTCTTC. Protein: CASSLGAGANEQFF.

V is TRBV5-1 and J is TRBJ1-1; a possible D gene is TRBD1 (6 bases). Trimming shortened V by 0 bases and J by 5 bases, and 17 bases separated the two germline ends. Germline V gene lookup returns CDR1 SGHRS and CDR2 YFSETQ. The CDR3 totals 16 residues. The CDR3 reads CASSLEGLGAGTEAFF. The CDR3 region has the DNA TGCGCCAGCAGCTTGGAAGGGCTGGGGGCCGGAACTGAAGCTTTCTTT.

The chain joins TRBV5-6 to TRBJ1-3; a possible D gene is TRBD1 (6 bases). Germline CDR1 SGHDT, CDR2 YYEEEE. V gave up 0 bases and J gave up 4 bases, with 20 bases separating them. The CDR3 runs 18 residues. The CDR3 is CASSLAPLGGPSGNTIYF. CDR3 DNA: TGTGCCAGCAGCTTGGCCCCTCTGGGGGGGCCTTCCGGAAACACCATATATTTT.

The genes are TRBV6-6 and TRBJ2-1; D might be TRBD2 (5 bases). V dropped 6 bases and J dropped 0 bases, with 6 bases sitting between them. From germline, CDR1 is MNHNY and CDR2 SVGAGI (reference sequence). There are 13 residues in the CDR3. This chain's CDR3 is CASRGSSYNEQFF. DNA for the CDR3: TGTGCCAGCAGGGGGAGCTCCTACAATGAGCAGTTCTTC.

The J gene is TRBJ2-2, the V gene TRBV5-1; 7 nucleotides agree with TRBD2. Germline values: CDR1 SGHRS, CDR2 YFSETQ. This CDR3 is built from 15 residues. With 4 bases clipped from V and 1 base from J, the junction kept 4 bases outside the gene matches. Written as DNA, the CDR3 is TGCGCCAGCAGCCTTCGGGGGGAGAACACCGGGGAGCTGTTTTTT. Protein: CASSLRGENTGELFF.

The chain employs TRBV6-5 and TRBJ1-5; 8 bases fit TRBD1. Germline V gives CDR1 MNHEY, CDR2 SVGAGI. Trimming at V came to 4 bases and at J to 4 bases, leaving 6 bases not matched to a gene. This CDR3 spans 15 amino acids. CDR3 loop: CASSLQGVGNQPQHF. The CDR3 DNA reads as TGTGCCAGCAGTTTACAGGGGGTGGGGAATCAGCCCCAGCATTTT.

The rearrangement joins TRBV3-1 (or the pseudogene TRBV3-2) to TRBJ2-2; D unresolved. In germline, CDR1 is LGHDT, CDR2 YNNKEL (reference sequence). This CDR3 region has 17 residues. Trimming took 1 base from V and 2 from J, leaving 14 bases between them. The CDR3 sequence: CASSQVLWQENTGELFF. CDR3 coding DNA: TGTGCCAGCAGCCAAGTACTTTGGCAGGAAAACACCGGGGAGCTGTTTTTT.

The chain combines TRBV27 with TRBJ1-4; tentatively, D is TRBD1 (5 bases). CDR1 and CDR2 from the germline V gene are MNHEY and SMNVEV (reference sequence). The CDR3 contains 16 residues. The V end lost 3 bases, the J end lost 8 bases, and 19 bases lay between the germline ends. The CDR3 DNA is TGTGCCAGCAGTTTCTTTACCCCCCAGGGAGGAGAAAAACTGTTTTTT. Protein: CASSFFTPQGGEKLFF.

The chain is built from TRBV7-2 and TRBJ2-2; 14 nucleotides align to TRBD2. The CDR3 loop spans 18 amino acids. The V segment lost 4 bases and the J segment 5 bases; nucleotides outside the gene matches: 9. In germline, CDR1 is SGHTA, CDR2 FQGNSA. CDR3 DNA sequence: TGTGCCAGCAGCTCGAAGGGACTAGCGGGAGTAGGGACCGGGGAGCTGTTTTTT. Protein product: CASSSKGLAGVGTGELFF.

This rearrangement joins TRBV27 to TRBJ1-1; 11 nucleotides align to TRBD1. The V segment lost 11 bases and the J segment 4 bases; nucleotides outside the gene matches: 12. The CDR3 extends over 15 amino acids. From germline, CDR1 is MNHEY and CDR2 SMNVEV (reference sequence). CDR3 in amino acids: CASRDRGMWGTEAFF. The CDR3 coding sequence is TGTGCCTCTCGGGACAGGGGGATGTGGGGCACTGAAGCTTTCTTT.

The gene calls are TRBV28 and TRBJ2-7; 14 nucleotides line up with TRBD2. Germline loops: CDR1 MDHEN, CDR2 SYDVKM. V dropped 3 bases and J dropped 3; count of bases not matched to a gene: 13. The CDR3 length is 19 residues. CDR3 protein: CASSFLRATSGRAIYEQYF. In DNA, the CDR3 is TGTGCCAGCAGTTTCCTCCGCGCGACTAGCGGGAGGGCCATCTACGAGCAGTACTTC.

In this sample, this clone turned up a few times. The chain carries TRBV4-3 and TRBJ1-2, with 8 bases aligning to TRBD1. V was clipped by 0 bases and J by 8 bases; unmatched bases: 8. This CDR3 is built from 15 residues. CDR1 is LGHNA, CDR2 YSLEER, per germline. The CDR3, as DNA: TGCGCCAGCAGCCAAGACACGCAGGGGGCGCAAGGCTACACCTTC. Its translation: CASSQDTQGAQGYTF.

The CDR3 nucleotides read TGTGCCACCAGTGGACCACTAGCGGGATCCGGGGAGCTGTTTTTT. Protein sequence: CATSGPLAGSGELFF. This chain joins TRBV24-1 and TRBJ2-2; 10 bases align to TRBD2. CDR3 length equals 15 residues. CDR1 is KGHDR and CDR2 is SFDVKD in the germline V gene. J lost 6 bases, V lost 5 bases, and 5 bases had no gene match.

The table lists this clone with a count of one. Here the CDR3 DNA reads TGTGCCAGCAGTTACGCGGGGGGCTATGGCTACACCTTC. Protein: CASSYAGGYGYTF. This chain links TRBV6-5 with TRBJ1-2; the D gene is possibly TRBD1 (5 bases). The length of the CDR3 is 13 residues. Trimming removed 2 bases at V and 4 bases at J, with 8 bases between. Germline assignment: CDR1 MNHEY and CDR2 SVGAGI.

The CDR3 region is CASSPLYGGANNEQFF. Written as DNA, the CDR3 is TGTGCCAGCAGCCCCCTTTATGGGGGCGCGAACAATGAGCAGTTCTTC. The chain is built from TRBV11-3 and TRBJ2-1; possible D gene TRBD1, 6 bases. CDR1 is SGHNT, CDR2 YENEEA, per germline. The V end was cut by 5 bases, the J end by 5 bases, with 19 bases between. CDR3 length: 16 residues.

The gene calls are TRBV11-2 and TRBJ1-1; TRBD1 is a possible D gene (5 bases). Trimming left V 1 base short and J 5 bases short, with 17 bases between. The CDR3 loop spans 16 amino acids. Germline CDR1 is SGHAT and CDR2 is FQNNGV. The DNA of the CDR3 is TGTGCCAGCAGCTTAGTCCCGGTGACAGCTAGTACTGAAGCTTTCTTT. Protein sequence: CASSLVPVTASTEAFF.

The V and J genes are TRBV11-2 and TRBJ2-1, with TRBD1 matching over 7 bases. Germline V gives CDR1 SGHAT, CDR2 FQNNGV. The V gene end was trimmed by 7 bases and the J gene end by 4 bases; junction bases not matched to a gene: 10. The CDR3 runs to 15 residues. CDR3 nucleotide sequence: TGTGCCAGCACCTTGAGGAGGACAGGTTACAATGAGCAGTTCTTC. Translating it yields CASTLRRTGYNEQFF.

This clone was counted ten times or more. This chain joins TRBV3-1 (or the pseudogene TRBV3-2) and TRBJ2-7; TRBD2 might be the D (6 bases). This CDR3 is built from 15 residues. Trimming left V 4 bases short and J 0 bases short, with 13 bases between. Germline V gene data show CDR1 as LGHDT and CDR2 as YNNKEL (reference sequence). CDR3 nucleotide sequence: TGTGCCAGCAGCCCGTTGGGGGGAAGCTCCTACGAGCAGTACTTC. Its protein product is CASSPLGGSSYEQYF.

V gene TRBV7-3 combines with J gene TRBJ2-6; the D gene is possibly TRBD1 (5 bases). This CDR3 is built from 19 residues. Trimming removed 2 bases at V and 1 base at J, with 18 bases between. From germline, CDR1 is SGHTA and CDR2 FQGTGA. The CDR3 here is CASSLPQRGKGSGANVLTF. The CDR3 DNA follows: TGTGCCAGCAGCTTACCCCAAAGGGGCAAGGGGTCTGGGGCCAACGTCCTGACTTTC. The variable domain in full, completed from reference TRBV7-3 and TRBJ2-6, reads GAGVSQTPSNKVTEKGKYVELRCDPISGHTALYWYRQSLGQGPEFLIYFQGTGAADDSGLPNDRFFAVRPEGSVSTLKIQRTERGDSAVYLCASSLPQRGKGSGANVLTFGAGSRLTVL.

The DNA of the CDR3 is TGTGCCAGCAGCTCCCCGACTAGCGGGGGCCTTAGCTCCTACGAGCAGTACTTC. This translates into CASSSPTSGGLSSYEQYF. This chain uses TRBV7-9 with TRBJ2-7; 12 bases are a match to TRBD2. CDR3 size: 18 residues. V lost 4 bases and J lost 0; bases outside the gene matches: 10. Germline values: CDR1 SEHNR, CDR2 FQNEAQ (reference sequence).

This chain connects TRBV7-2 to TRBJ2-7; D is undetermined. The CDR3 loop spans 13 amino acids. V lost 5 bases to trimming and J lost 2 bases, with 10 bases between them. Germline V CDR1 and CDR2: SGHTA, FQGNSA. CDR3 nucleotide sequence: TGTGCCAGCAGCGCCTATGCAACCTACGAGCAGTACTTC. This codes for CASSAYATYEQYF.

The V and J genes are TRBV2 and TRBJ2-5, with 7 bases aligning to TRBD1. CDR1 SNHLY and CDR2 FYNNEI come from the germline V gene. The CDR3 runs 13 residues. J gave up 2 bases and V 7 bases, and 4 bases lay outside the gene matches. CDR3 nucleotides: TGTGCCAGCATTAAGGACAGGCAAGAGACCCAGTACTTC. It is translated as CASIKDRQETQYF.

A single count supports this clone. The chain employs TRBV7-2 and TRBJ2-7; perhaps TRBD1 as D (6 bases). The CDR3 covers 14 residues. CDR1 is SGHTA and CDR2 is FQGNSA in the germline V gene. V was pared by 2 bases and J by 0 bases, with 8 bases between. In nucleotides, the CDR3 is TGTGCCAGCAGCTTAACACAGGGCTCCTACGAGCAGTACTTC. It codes for CASSLTQGSYEQYF.

The chain employs TRBV5-1 and TRBJ1-1; D not resolved. V was clipped by 0 bases and J by 6 bases, with 12 bases between them. Looked up from germline, CDR1 is SGHRS and CDR2 is YFSETQ. The CDR3 loop spans 14 amino acids. The CDR3, as DNA: TGCGCCAGCAGCTTGGAGGGCCGGACTCCTGAAGCTTTCTTT. Residues: CASSLEGRTPEAFF.

This clone has more than one count but fewer than ten. V and J are TRBV9 and TRBJ2-1; 7 bases match TRBD2. Germline trimming cut 3 bases from V and 7 bases from J; bases unmatched to any gene: 7. The CDR3 spans 14 residues. The germline CDR1 and CDR2 sequences are SGDLS and YYNGEE. CDR3 sequence (DNA): TGTGCCAGCAGCGCCGGGGGGTTAGGGAATGAGCAGTTCTTC. Translating gives CASSAGGLGNEQFF.

The rearrangement links TRBV15 to TRBJ2-4; perhaps TRBD2 as D (7 bases). V was shortened by 1 base and J by 6 bases, with 19 bases between the two germline ends. Germline V gene sequence: CDR1 LNHNV, CDR2 YYDKDF (reference sequence). CDR3 length: 17 amino acids. CDR3 bases: TGTGCCACCAGCAGAGTGGCAACGGGGGGCGGGAGAAACATTCAGTACTTC. It specifies CATSRVATGGGRNIQYF.

This chain joins TRBV25-1 and TRBJ2-7; 11 nucleotides align to TRBD1. CDR1 MGHDK and CDR2 SYGVNS come from the germline V gene. CDR3 length: 17 residues. After removal of 4 bases from V and 0 bases from J, the junction contained 8 bases not matched to a gene. CDR3 region: CASSANTGTGGSYEQYF. In DNA, the CDR3 is TGTGCCAGCAGTGCCAATACCGGGACAGGGGGCTCCTACGAGCAGTACTTC.